Following are 31 T cell receptor beta chains from one sample sequenced in a study of T cells in Graves' hyperthyroidism and ophthalmopathy. Amplified TCR beta CDR3 regions came from RNA transcripts. Researchers ran a first-round RT-PCR on the TCR CDR3 using the HTBI primer set. Using its own MiXCR run on the multiplex PCR reads, TCRdb lists one record per CDR3 protein. The profile shows about 840,000 distinct CDR3 sequences, 38% of them singletons. The sequencing sample was made of blood. Receptors originate from a young man with Graves' hyperthyroidism.

Concerning this clonotype: It may be a read error: a sequence one base away is much more abundant. The chain links TRBV7-2 to TRBJ2-7; weak D call: TRBD1 (5 bases). The CDR3 contains 14 residues. Germline-derived CDR1 and CDR2 are SGHTA and FQGNSA. CDR3 in amino acids: CASSPPRDRYEQHF. The CDR3 bases are TGTGCCAGCAGCCCTCCCAGGGATAGGTACGAGCAGCACTTC.

This clonotype was found a few times. V gene TRBV19 combines with J gene TRBJ2-7; D may correspond to TRBD1 or TRBD2 (5 bases each). CDR1 and CDR2 from the germline V gene are LNHDA and SQIVND (reference sequence). V lost 10 bases and J 5 bases, leaving 21 bases between the germline ends. The CDR3 runs 14 residues. CDR3 residues: CATRPGTLGNEQYF. The CDR3, as DNA: TGTGCCACCCGACCCGGGACCCTAGGGAACGAGCAGTACTTC.

The chain couples TRBV29-1 to TRBJ2-7; maybe TRBD1 (6 bases). CDR3 length equals 11 residues. Germline CDR1 SQVTM, CDR2 ANQGSEA. Trimming pared 3 bases from V and 7 bases from J, leaving 10 bases between. CDR3 coding DNA: TGCAGCGTTGATTGGGGGCAAGAGCAGTACTTC. Protein product: CSVDWGQEQYF.

This clonotype was observed a handful of times. Possible read error: a much larger clone is one base away. This rearrangement joins TRBV20-1 to TRBJ1-1, with D perhaps TRBD1 (6 bases). The CDR3 runs 14 residues. V was cut by 0 bases and J by 1 base, with 9 bases left in between. CDR1 is DFQATT and CDR2 is SNEGSKA in the germline V gene (reference sequence). CDR3 nucleotides: TGCAGTGCTAGAGACGCACAGGGGAACACTGAAGCTTTCTTT. Amino acid sequence: CSARDAQGNTEAFF.

V gene TRBV2 combines with J gene TRBJ2-3, with D unresolved. The CDR3 is made up of 14 amino acids. V was clipped by 3 bases and J by 5 bases, with 12 bases between them. CDR1 is SNHLY, CDR2 FYNNEI, per germline. The CDR3 loop is CASSEVVGVDTQYF. In DNA form, the CDR3 reads TGTGCCAGCAGTGAGGTGGTAGGTGTAGATACGCAGTATTTT. Full variable domain (remainder filled in from reference TRBV2 and TRBJ2-3): EPEVTQTPSHQVTQMGQEVILRCVPISNHLYFYWYRQILGQKVEFLVSFYNNEISEKSEIFDDQFSVERPDGSNFTLKIRSTKLEDSAMYFCASSEVVGVDTQYFGPGTRLTVL.

The chain employs TRBV19 and TRBJ1-2; 7 bases match TRBD1. Germline V lookup: CDR1 LNHDA, CDR2 SQIVND (reference sequence). This CDR3 contains 15 residues. V lost 5 bases and J lost 4; bases outside the gene matches: 10. CDR3 loop: CASSVQGPQPYGYTF. The CDR3 bases are TGTGCCAGTAGTGTACAGGGGCCACAGCCCTATGGCTACACCTTC. The whole variable domain, remainder taken from reference TRBV19 and TRBJ1-2, is DGGITQSPKYLFRKEGQNVTLSCEQNLNHDAMYWYRQDPGQGLRLIYYSQIVNDFQKGDIAEGYSVSREKKESFPLTVTSAQKNPTAFYLCASSVQGPQPYGYTFGSGTRLTVV.

This clonotype was counted many times. V and J are TRBV4-1 and TRBJ2-7, with D hard to call. CDR1 and CDR2 (germline): MGHRA, YSYEKL. V was shortened by 1 base and J by 2 bases, with 12 bases between the two germline ends. The CDR3 consists of 15 residues. CDR3: CASSQARLKAYEQYF. CDR3 nucleotide sequence: TGCGCCAGCAGCCAAGCACGGCTTAAGGCCTACGAGCAGTACTTC.

J is TRBJ1-1 and V is TRBV5-1, with TRBD1 as a possible D gene (6 bases). The germline CDR1 and CDR2 sequences are SGHRS and YFSETQ. This CDR3 is built from 13 residues. Deletions cut 6 bases from V and 4 bases from J, with 13 bases between. CDR3 nucleotide sequence: TGCGCCAGCATCAAAGGAGGGGGCACTGAAGCTTTCTTT. Protein: CASIKGGGTEAFF.

This clonotype has a count of ten or more. The J gene is TRBJ1-1, the V gene TRBV10-3, with D unclear. Per germline, CDR1 ENHRY and CDR2 SYGVKD. The CDR3 is made up of 14 amino acids. The V end lost 5 bases, the J end lost 1 base, and 11 bases lay between the germline ends. CDR3 in amino acids: CAISYGTQNTEAFF. The CDR3 coding sequence is TGTGCCATCAGTTACGGAACCCAGAACACTGAAGCTTTCTTT.

The gene calls are TRBV6-4 and TRBJ2-5; the match to TRBD2 covers 8 bases. The junction had 9 bases not matched to a gene; V was cut back by 4 bases and J by 2 bases. The CDR3 is 16 residues long. The V gene's germline CDR1 is MRHNA and CDR2 SNTAGT. The CDR3 sequence is CASSAHAGGGQETQYF. CDR3 nucleotide sequence: TGTGCCAGCAGTGCTCACGCGGGGGGAGGGCAAGAGACCCAGTACTTC.

On this clonotype itself: A much larger clone differs from this one at a single base, so this may be a read error. This chain uses TRBV15 with TRBJ2-2; perhaps TRBD2 as D (6 bases). The CDR3 covers 15 residues. Germline V gives CDR1 LNHNV, CDR2 YYDKDF (reference sequence). The V end was cut by 0 bases, the J end by 7 bases, with 12 bases between. The CDR3 DNA reads as TGTGCCACCAGCAGAGATATCGGAGGGTACGGGGAGCTGTTTTTT. It specifies CATSRDIGGYGELFF. The whole variable domain, filled in from reference TRBV15 and TRBJ2-2, reads DAMVIQNPRYQVTQFGKPVTLSCSQTLNHNVMYWYQQKSSQAPKLLFHYYDKDFNNEADTPDNFQSRRPNTSFCFLDIRSPGLGDTAMYLCATSRDIGGYGELFFGEGSRLTVL.

Of note for this clonotype: With a much larger clone just one base away, this may be a read error. The gene calls are TRBV29-1 and TRBJ1-2; 8 nucleotides match TRBD1. CDR3 length: 15 residues. Germline V gene sequence: CDR1 SQVTM, CDR2 ANQGSEA. Losses at the gene ends were 3 bases for V and 10 bases for J; bases not matched to a gene: 16. This CDR3 is CSVESILQGADDYTF. The CDR3 DNA sequence: TGCAGCGTTGAGAGCATACTTCAGGGGGCGGACGACTACACCTTC.

The gene calls are TRBV11-1 and TRBJ2-2; 9 positions match TRBD1. This CDR3 region has 16 residues. Germline CDR1 SGHAT, CDR2 FQDESV (reference sequence). Trimming took 4 bases from V and 5 from J; bases not matched to a gene: 8. CDR3 DNA: TGTGCCAGCAGCTCCATGGGACAGGGTGGAACCGGGGAGCTGTTTTTT. Its protein is CASSSMGQGGTGELFF. Based on the CDR3 plus reference TRBV11-1 and TRBJ2-2, the full variable domain is EAEVAQSPRYKITEKSQAVAFWCDPISGHATLYWYRQILGQGPELLVQFQDESVVDDSQLPKDRFSAERLKGVDSTLKIQPAELGDSAMYLCASSSMGQGGTGELFFGEGSRLTVL.

This clonotype showed up many times. The chain recombines TRBV2 with TRBJ1-2; D may be TRBD1 (5 bases). V lost 7 bases, J lost 7 bases, and 13 bases lay in between. The CDR3 runs 12 residues. The germline V gene encodes CDR1 SNHLY and CDR2 FYNNEI. CDR3: CASKGGAGGYTF. CDR3 nucleotides: TGTGCCAGCAAGGGTGGGGCTGGTGGCTACACCTTC.

The rearrangement joins TRBV7-2 to TRBJ2-2; no clear D. Germline V gene data show CDR1 as SGHTA and CDR2 as FQGNSA. The CDR3 has 16 residues. The V gene lost 1 base and the J gene lost 0 bases, with 9 bases spanning the gap. DNA for the CDR3: TGTGCCAGCAGCTTAGTTCCACAGCCGAACACCGGGGAGCTGTTTTTT. Protein product: CASSLVPQPNTGELFF. The full variable domain, with the rest looked up from reference TRBV7-2 and TRBJ2-2, is GAGVSQSPSNKVTEKGKDVELRCDPISGHTALYWYRQSLGQGLEFLIYFQGNSAPDKSGLPSDRFSAERTGGSVSTLTIQRTQQEDSAVYLCASSLVPQPNTGELFFGEGSRLTVL.

A few counts support this clonotype. The rearrangement joins TRBV2 to TRBJ2-3, with 10 positions matching TRBD2. Germline loops: CDR1 SNHLY, CDR2 FYNNEI. Germline trimming cut 5 bases from V and 6 bases from J; bases unmatched to any gene: 5. The CDR3 length is 14 residues. CDR3 residues: CASSRTSGGDTQYF. The CDR3 coding sequence is TGTGCCAGCAGTCGGACTAGCGGTGGTGATACGCAGTATTTT. Using reference TRBV2 and TRBJ2-3 for the parts outside the CDR3, the full variable domain is EPEVTQTPSHQVTQMGQEVILRCVPISNHLYFYWYRQILGQKVEFLVSFYNNEISEKSEIFDDQFSVERPDGSNFTLKIRSTKLEDSAMYFCASSRTSGGDTQYFGPGTRLTVL.

The gene calls are TRBV7-2 and TRBJ1-3; 8 bases line up with TRBD1. Trimming took 2 bases from V and 7 from J; bases not matched to a gene: 4. Germline V gene data show CDR1 as SGHTA and CDR2 as FQGNSA. This CDR3 is 14 amino acids long. The CDR3 DNA is TGTGCCAGCAGCTTACAGGGGGCTGTGAACACCATATATTTT. Protein product: CASSLQGAVNTIYF. Combining the CDR3 with reference TRBV7-2 and TRBJ1-3 gives the whole variable domain GAGVSQSPSNKVTEKGKDVELRCDPISGHTALYWYRQSLGQGLEFLIYFQGNSAPDKSGLPSDRFSAERTGGSVSTLTIQRTQQEDSAVYLCASSLQGAVNTIYFGEGSWLTVV.

As to this clonotype: A clone one base away is much larger, so this may be a read error. CDR3 region: CASSGGSDEKLFF. CDR3 bases: TGTGCCAGCAGCGGCGGGAGTGATGAAAAACTGTTTTTT. The chain carries TRBV11-1 and TRBJ1-4; D gene ambiguous. This CDR3 is built from 13 residues. The V and J ends lost 5 bases and 6 bases respectively, with 10 bases between them. Germline V gene sequence: CDR1 SGHAT, CDR2 FQDESV (reference sequence).

This clonotype was observed many times. The chain uses TRBV7-9 and TRBJ1-4; D remains ambiguous. Trimming removed 6 bases at V and 7 bases at J, with 3 bases between. The CDR3 loop spans 10 amino acids. The germline V gene has CDR1 SEHNR and CDR2 FQNEAQ (reference sequence). The CDR3 is CASRSEKLFF. As DNA, the CDR3 is TGTGCCAGCAGAAGTGAAAAACTGTTTTTT.

V is TRBV7-3 and J is TRBJ2-2; TRBD2 might be the D (5 bases). V dropped 6 bases and J dropped 0 bases, with 11 bases sitting between them. Germline CDR1 SGHTA, CDR2 FQGTGA. The CDR3 length is 15 residues. The CDR3 bases are TGTGCCAGCAGACTAGGAAACGCGAACACCGGGGAGCTGTTTTTT. Protein: CASRLGNANTGELFF.

The J gene is TRBJ1-3, the V gene TRBV15, with 9 bases that match TRBD1. V gave up 3 bases and J gave up 7 bases; unmatched junction bases: 4. The CDR3 has 14 residues. Germline values: CDR1 LNHNV, CDR2 YYDKDF (reference sequence). Here the CDR3 DNA reads TGTGCCACCAGCAGTCCCGGGACAGGGAACACCATATATTTT. It yields the protein CATSSPGTGNTIYF.

CDR3 in amino acids: CASTREGVKRELFF. The CDR3 coding sequence is TGTGCCAGCACCAGGGAGGGAGTGAAGCGGGAGCTGTTTTTT. V is TRBV2 and J is TRBJ2-2; TRBD2 agrees at 7 bases. This CDR3 region has 14 residues. V was pared by 7 bases and J by 9 bases, with 11 bases of the junction left unmatched. From germline, CDR1 is SNHLY and CDR2 FYNNEI.

This clonotype was recorded a few times. V is TRBV9 and J is TRBJ1-1; D not resolved. The germline V gene encodes CDR1 SGDLS and CDR2 YYNGEE. Trimming shortened V by 4 bases and J by 1 base, and 14 bases separated the two germline ends. The CDR3 length is 15 residues. CDR3 bases: TGTGCCAGCAGCACCCGGGTTGGAGGGAACACTGAAGCTTTCTTT. Translating gives CASSTRVGGNTEAFF.

This clonotype was counted between two and nine times. This rearrangement joins TRBV9 to TRBJ2-2; D may be TRBD1 (5 bases). Germline V gives CDR1 SGDLS, CDR2 YYNGEE. This CDR3 is built from 16 residues. Between the trimmed V and J ends, which lost 0 bases and 0 bases, there was a span of 9 bases. CDR3 protein: CASSVGGGPNTGELFF. The CDR3 DNA sequence: TGTGCCAGCAGCGTAGGGGGCGGCCCGAACACCGGGGAGCTGTTTTTT.

The V gene is TRBV5-1, the J gene TRBJ2-2; 8 nucleotides align to TRBD1. Germline V gene data show CDR1 as SGHRS and CDR2 as YFSETQ. The CDR3 contains 13 residues. The V gene end was trimmed by 10 bases and the J gene end by 4 bases; junction bases not matched to a gene: 6. This chain's CDR3 is CAWGTGTTGELFF. CDR3 DNA: TGCGCCTGGGGGACAGGCACCACCGGGGAGCTGTTTTTT.

This clonotype showed up many times. This chain joins TRBV29-1 and TRBJ1-1; 7 nucleotides align to TRBD1. The CDR3 has 10 residues. J lost 8 bases, V lost 7 bases, and 4 bases had no gene match. The V gene's germline CDR1 is SQVTM and CDR2 ANQGSEA. The CDR3 loop reads CSGGQEEAFF. The CDR3 bases are TGCAGCGGAGGACAGGAGGAAGCTTTCTTT.

On this clonotype itself: Since the CDR3 does not end with the conserved phenylalanine or tryptophan, this likely comes from a read error. The DNA is omitted, as the CDR3 cannot be located on it reliably, and the CDR3 follows TCRdb's listing. The chain uses TRBV7-9 and TRBJ2-2; the D call of TRBD1 is as the table states it, not checked on the DNA. Germline assignment: CDR1 SEHNR and CDR2 FQNEAQ (reference sequence). Termini included, the CDR3 measures 9 amino acids. The CDR3 protein is CASSLGDRL.

This clonotype was seen only a few times. V is TRBV6-2 or TRBV6-3 and J is TRBJ1-4; 9 nucleotides align to TRBD1. This CDR3 comprises 16 residues. Germline V gives CDR1 MNHEY, CDR2 SVGEGT. The V segment lost 5 bases and the J segment 6 bases; nucleotides outside the gene matches: 10. The CDR3 DNA is TGTGCCAGCAGTCGAATCGGACAGGGGCGCGATGAAAAACTGTTTTTT. It is translated as CASSRIGQGRDEKLFF.

In nucleotides, the CDR3 is TGTGCCAGCAGCCCCGACCCTGGAGATCAGCCCCAGCATTTT. This gives the protein CASSPDPGDQPQHF. This sequence joins TRBV7-2 and TRBJ1-5; D gene uncertain. CDR3 length: 14 amino acids. CDR1 and CDR2 from the germline V gene are SGHTA and FQGNSA. V gave up 5 bases and J gave up 5 bases, with 13 bases separating them.

The chain joins TRBV7-9 to TRBJ1-4; D unresolved. V gave up 6 bases and J gave up 6 bases, with 14 bases separating them. Looked up from germline, CDR1 is SEHNR and CDR2 is FQNEAQ (reference sequence). This CDR3 is 14 amino acids long. The CDR3 DNA sequence: TGTGCCAGCAGTAGTTCCCCCGGCGATGAAAAACTGTTTTTT. Protein sequence: CASSSSPGDEKLFF.

The V gene is TRBV20-1, the J gene TRBJ1-2, with D maybe TRBD1 (5 bases). The germline V gene encodes CDR1 DFQATT and CDR2 SNEGSKA (reference sequence). V was shortened by 1 base and J by 3 bases, with 18 bases between the two germline ends. The CDR3 loop spans 16 amino acids. The DNA for the CDR3 is TGCAGTGCTAGAGGGTGGTGGCAGGGATTGGACTATGGCTACACCTTC. It yields the protein CSARGWWQGLDYGYTF.